This TCR beta chain was documented in a study of T-cell reconstitution after alpha-beta-depleted transplantation in children. This clonotype was counted between two and nine times. Unique molecular identifiers were incorporated during preparation of the TCRbeta library. TCRdb redid the calling of the PCR reads with MiXCR, one entry per CDR3 protein. The profile shows some 600,000 distinct CDR3 sequences, around 16% of them singletons. Germline-derived CDR1 and CDR2 are SGHDN and FVKESK. The V end was cut by 5 bases, the J end by 4 bases, with 15 bases between. The length of the CDR3 is 14 residues. V usage is TRBV14 and J usage is TRBJ2-7; D is perhaps TRBD1 or TRBD2 (5 bases each). The source was PBMCs from the stem cell graft donor, collected from the stem cell graft. This sequence was found in a human donor who donated a stem cell graft to a child with acute myeloid leukemia. This CDR3 reads CASSSTIGAYEQYF. CDR3 sequence (DNA): TGTGCCAGCAGCTCGACTATAGGGGCTTACGAGCAGTACTTC.